The rows below give T cell receptor beta chains drawn from one sample of a study of T-cell memory formation after mild COVID-19. Each CDR3 protein is one row after TCRdb ran MiXCR on the 5' RACE reads. Of 250,000 to 300,000 distinct CDR3 sequences listed, about a sixth were seen once; the top ten hold roughly 23%. What was sequenced was PBMCs or a T cell subset sorted from them (not recorded which). All receptors come from a man between 18 and 35 years old who had mild COVID-19 (a few samples of this study predate the infection). Cell type and time point are not known. CDR3s include the opening cysteine and the closing phenylalanine or tryptophan. The D gene is left open where the match is weak. Clone size is shown for a subset of rows, as once, few, many or a class of expanded clone.

V gene,J gene,D gene,clone size,CDR3 protein,CDR3 DNA
TRBV20-1,TRBJ2-1,-,few,CSARTPDSRRLSSYNEQFF,TGCAGTGCTAGAACCCCGGACAGCCGAAGATTGAGCTCCTACAATGAGCAGTTCTTC
TRBV29-1,TRBJ1-6,-,-,CSVEDGYNSPLHF,TGCAGCGTGGAAGACGGGTATAATTCACCCCTCCACTTT
TRBV6-4,TRBJ1-1,-,-,CASSDGGATEAFF,TGTGCCAGCAGTGACGGGGGTGCGACTGAAGCTTTCTTT
TRBV19,TRBJ1-2,-,few,CASTRGEGSLYGYTF,TGTGCCAGTACCCGAGGCGAGGGATCGCTATATGGCTACACCTTC
TRBV12-3/TRBV12-4,TRBJ2-7,-,few,CASSLGGNIYEQYF,TGTGCCAGCAGTTTAGGGGGGAATATCTACGAGCAGTACTTC
TRBV20-1,TRBJ2-1,-,-,CSAGGFTYNEQFF,TGCAGTGCTGGAGGGTTTACCTACAATGAGCAGTTCTTC
TRBV7-8,TRBJ2-5,TRBD2,-,CASSLPSGHRETQYF,TGTGCCAGCAGCTTGCCTAGCGGGCACAGGGAGACCCAGTACTTC
TRBV7-9,TRBJ2-6,TRBD1,-,CASSLDRGPGANVLTF,TGTGCCAGCAGCTTAGACAGGGGGCCTGGGGCCAACGTCCTGACTTTC
TRBV27,TRBJ2-2,TRBD2,-,CASGRTSGGPGELFF,TGTGCCAGCGGGCGGACTAGCGGGGGGCCCGGGGAGCTGTTTTTT
TRBV6-2/TRBV6-3,TRBJ1-5,-,-,CASSYGTRSNQPQHF,TGTGCCAGCAGTTACGGCACCCGAAGCAATCAGCCCCAGCATTTT
TRBV6-5,TRBJ1-1,-,-,CASSYEGVPMNTEAFF,TGTGCCAGCAGTTACGAGGGGGTGCCGATGAACACTGAAGCTTTCTTT
TRBV15,TRBJ1-2,-,-,CATSTPRGNGYTF,TGTGCCACCAGCACCCCCCGGGGGAATGGCTACACCTTC
TRBV28,TRBJ2-5,-,-,CASSPRGQSPETQYF,TGTGCCAGTTCCCCAAGGGGCCAGTCGCCGGAGACCCAGTACTTC
TRBV7-2,TRBJ1-1,-,many,CASSLVRGARTEAFF,TGTGCCAGCAGCTTAGTTCGGGGGGCACGGACTGAAGCTTTCTTT
TRBV4-1,TRBJ2-7,-,-,CASSQEGGRGSYEQYF,TGCGCCAGCAGCCAAGAAGGGGGACGCGGATCCTACGAGCAGTACTTC
TRBV24-1,TRBJ2-5,TRBD1,few,CATAGQGETQYF,TGTGCCACCGCAGGACAGGGGGAGACCCAGTACTTC
TRBV6-5,TRBJ1-2,-,-,CASSAGRVDYGYTF,TGTGCCAGCAGTGCGGGTAGGGTCGACTATGGCTACACCTTC
TRBV6-5,TRBJ2-7,-,-,CASSYSSRGPYEQYF,TGTGCCAGCAGTTACTCGTCCAGGGGCCCCTACGAGCAGTACTTC
TRBV20-1,TRBJ2-5,-,-,CSARDGQGEDQETQYF,TGCAGTGCTAGAGATGGTCAGGGCGAAGATCAAGAGACCCAGTACTTC
TRBV7-2,TRBJ2-3,TRBD2,few,CASSQTSGGTDTQYF,TGTGCCAGCAGCCAGACTAGCGGGGGAACAGATACGCAGTATTTT
TRBV21-1,TRBJ2-3,-,few,CASSKALGLAGGRSSTDTQYF,TGTGCCAGCAGCAAAGCGCTAGGACTAGCGGGGGGCCGATCGAGCACAGATACGCAGTATTTT
TRBV7-2,TRBJ2-7,TRBD1,few,CASSTGQKQYF,TGTGCCAGCAGCACGGGACAGAAGCAGTACTTC
TRBV28,TRBJ2-2,-,-,CASTTSWQGGTGELFF,TGTGCCAGCACCACAAGCTGGCAGGGAGGCACCGGGGAGCTGTTTTTT
TRBV7-9,TRBJ2-5,-,-,CASSYRDMKTQYF,TGTGCCAGCAGCTACCGGGACATGAAGACCCAGTACTTC
TRBV7-9,TRBJ2-1,-,few,CASSLEVAGGNEQFF,TGTGCCAGCAGCTTAGAGGTAGCTGGTGGGAATGAGCAGTTCTTC
TRBV7-9,TRBJ2-3,-,few,CASSLDETRSLDTQYF,TGTGCCAGCAGCTTAGATGAGACCAGGAGTTTGGATACGCAGTATTTT
TRBV5-1,TRBJ1-5,TRBD1,few,CASSLGGDSAQPQHF,TGCGCCAGCAGCTTGGGGGGGGACAGTGCTCAGCCCCAGCATTTT
TRBV5-1,TRBJ2-3,TRBD2,few,CASSRTMTSGANTQYF,TGCGCCAGCAGCCGAACCATGACTAGCGGGGCCAATACGCAGTATTTT